This is a list of T cell receptor beta chains from one sample in a study of T cell responses to AZD1222 COVID-19 vaccine. The method was immunoSEQ multiplex PCR; TCRdb's version includes in-frame clones alone and lacks a portion of them. The sample comprises roughly 120,000 clones, 70% to 90% of which are singletons, and 5% to 7% rests with the top ten. Here the sequenced sample was peripheral blood, taken on day 0 of AZD1222 vaccination. The source is an adult in good health. Each CDR3 is given with its conserved first and last residue. The order of the fields is CDR3 DNA, CDR3 protein, V gene, clone size, J gene, D gene. A D gene is named only where the DNA matches it firmly. Size is stated for part of the rows, as once, few or many counts, or as a class when the clone is expanded.

CDR3 DNA: TGCGCCAGCAGCCAGAGCGGGGTGTTCGGGGAGCTGTTTTTT; CDR3 protein: CASSQSGVFGELFF; V gene: TRBV4-1; clone size: NA; J gene: TRBJ2-2; D gene: TRBD2
CDR3 DNA: TGTGCCAGCAGCTTAGACCCCCGCGCCGGGGAGCTGTTTTTT; CDR3 protein: CASSLDPRAGELFF; V gene: TRBV7-8; clone size: NA; J gene: TRBJ2-2; D gene: NA
CDR3 DNA: TGTGCCAGCTCGCCAGGGGGAGATCAGCCCCAGCATTTT; CDR3 protein: CASSPGGDQPQHF; V gene: TRBV18; clone size: NA; J gene: TRBJ1-5; D gene: TRBD1
CDR3 DNA: TGTGCCAGCAGCTTAGACGGGATCTCTGGAAACACCATATATTTT; CDR3 protein: CASSLDGISGNTIYF; V gene: TRBV7-6; clone size: NA; J gene: TRBJ1-3; D gene: NA
CDR3 DNA: TGTGCCAGCAGTCCCTCTTTCCGGGACAGGGTTGGAGATACGCAGTATTTT; CDR3 protein: CASSPSFRDRVGDTQYF; V gene: TRBV6-2/TRBV6-3; clone size: NA; J gene: TRBJ2-3; D gene: TRBD1
CDR3 DNA: TGTGCCAGCAGCCTAAGGACAGCCCAAGAGACCCAGTACTTC; CDR3 protein: CASSLRTAQETQYF; V gene: TRBV13; clone size: NA; J gene: TRBJ2-5; D gene: NA
CDR3 DNA: TGTGCCAGCAGCTTTGGAGGGAGCTCCTACGAGCAGTACTTC; CDR3 protein: CASSFGGSSYEQYF; V gene: TRBV7-2; clone size: NA; J gene: TRBJ2-7; D gene: NA
CDR3 DNA: TGTGCCAGCAGCCCCCTGCCCCGTGGTAAGAACTATGGCTACACCTTC; CDR3 protein: CASSPLPRGKNYGYTF; V gene: TRBV7-2; clone size: NA; J gene: TRBJ1-2; D gene: NA
CDR3 DNA: TGTGCCAGCAGTCTACGGGCCCGGGGGGGACTCTATGGCTACACCTTC; CDR3 protein: CASSLRARGGLYGYTF; V gene: TRBV27; clone size: NA; J gene: TRBJ1-2; D gene: NA
CDR3 DNA: TGCGCCAGCAGAGGGAGCGGGTCCCTGCTTGATGAGCTGTTTTTT; CDR3 protein: CASRGSGSLLDELFF; V gene: TRBV5-1; clone size: NA; J gene: TRBJ2-2; D gene: NA
CDR3 DNA: TGCAGCGTTGTCCCGACCCTGAACACTGAAGCTTTCTTT; CDR3 protein: CSVVPTLNTEAFF; V gene: TRBV29-1; clone size: NA; J gene: TRBJ1-1; D gene: NA
CDR3 DNA: TGTGCCAGCAACGTTGGGCGGGAGACCCAGTACTTC; CDR3 protein: CASNVGRETQYF; V gene: TRBV2; clone size: NA; J gene: TRBJ2-5; D gene: NA
CDR3 DNA: TGTGCCAGCGGTTTACGGCAGGGGGGGAATAGCAATCAGCCCCAGCATTTT; CDR3 protein: CASGLRQGGNSNQPQHF; V gene: TRBV28; clone size: NA; J gene: TRBJ1-5; D gene: TRBD1
CDR3 DNA: TGTGCCAGCAGCCGCAACTCTGGAAACACCATATATTTT; CDR3 protein: CASSRNSGNTIYF; V gene: TRBV11-3; clone size: NA; J gene: TRBJ1-3; D gene: NA
CDR3 DNA: TGTGCCAGCAGTATCTCTAGCGGGGGCTACGAGCAGTACTTC; CDR3 protein: CASSISSGGYEQYF; V gene: TRBV27; clone size: NA; J gene: TRBJ2-7; D gene: TRBD2
CDR3 DNA: TGTGCCAGCAGTCCGGGGACAGGGAACTATGGCTACACCTTC; CDR3 protein: CASSPGTGNYGYTF; V gene: TRBV6-6; clone size: few; J gene: TRBJ1-2; D gene: TRBD1
CDR3 DNA: TGCGCCAGCAGCCGCACAGGGACCTTGGTGGATGAAAAACTGTTTTTT; CDR3 protein: CASSRTGTLVDEKLFF; V gene: TRBV5-1; clone size: NA; J gene: TRBJ1-4; D gene: NA
CDR3 DNA: TGTGCCACCAGCAGAGCTTTGGGCCGGGTACGGAACACTGAAGCTTTCTTT; CDR3 protein: CATSRALGRVRNTEAFF; V gene: TRBV15; clone size: NA; J gene: TRBJ1-1; D gene: NA
CDR3 DNA: TGTGCCAGCAGCCCCCGGGACAGGGGGAACACTGAAGCTTTCTTT; CDR3 protein: CASSPRDRGNTEAFF; V gene: TRBV5-4; clone size: NA; J gene: TRBJ1-1; D gene: TRBD1
CDR3 DNA: TGTGCCACCAGTGACGTAGGGAGGGACACAGATACGCAGTATTTT; CDR3 protein: CATSDVGRDTDTQYF; V gene: TRBV24-1; clone size: NA; J gene: TRBJ2-3; D gene: TRBD2
CDR3 DNA: TGCGCCAGCAGCCAACGACTAGATGATGAGCAGTTCTTC; CDR3 protein: CASSQRLDDEQFF; V gene: TRBV4-3; clone size: NA; J gene: TRBJ2-1; D gene: NA
CDR3 DNA: TGTGCCAGCAGCTTAGATCTCGGACAGCCCTACAATGAGCAGTTCTTC; CDR3 protein: CASSLDLGQPYNEQFF; V gene: TRBV11-2; clone size: once; J gene: TRBJ2-1; D gene: NA
CDR3 DNA: TGTGCTAGTGGTCTCAGGGGCAGCTCCTACGAGCAGTACTTC; CDR3 protein: CASGLRGSSYEQYF; V gene: TRBV12-5; clone size: NA; J gene: TRBJ2-7; D gene: NA
CDR3 DNA: TGTGCCAGCAGTCCTGGGGACAACTTCGACGAGCAGTACTTC; CDR3 protein: CASSPGDNFDEQYF; V gene: TRBV27; clone size: NA; J gene: TRBJ2-7; D gene: NA
CDR3 DNA: TGTGCCACCCAAGGGGGGCTTGCGACCGGGGAGCTGTTTTTT; CDR3 protein: CATQGGLATGELFF; V gene: TRBV7-3; clone size: NA; J gene: TRBJ2-2; D gene: NA
CDR3 DNA: TGCGCCAGCAGCCAAGAGTTCGGGGTAGCGGGGGGCCCCCGGGACATTCAGTACTTC; CDR3 protein: CASSQEFGVAGGPRDIQYF; V gene: TRBV4-3; clone size: few; J gene: TRBJ2-4; D gene: TRBD2
CDR3 DNA: TGTGCCAGTAGTATAACCACAGGGTACGAGCAGTACTTC; CDR3 protein: CASSITTGYEQYF; V gene: TRBV19; clone size: NA; J gene: TRBJ2-7; D gene: NA
CDR3 DNA: TGTGCCAGCAGCTTGGGGGTTCGACAGTTGAACACTGAAGCTTTCTTT; CDR3 protein: CASSLGVRQLNTEAFF; V gene: TRBV5-6; clone size: NA; J gene: TRBJ1-1; D gene: NA
CDR3 DNA: TGTGCCACCAGCAGTTCAGGGCAGGGGTACTATGGCTACACCTTC; CDR3 protein: CATSSSGQGYYGYTF; V gene: TRBV15; clone size: NA; J gene: TRBJ1-2; D gene: NA
CDR3 DNA: TGTGCCAGCAGTTTGTTGGATTATGGCTACACCTTC; CDR3 protein: CASSLLDYGYTF; V gene: TRBV28; clone size: NA; J gene: TRBJ1-2; D gene: NA
CDR3 DNA: TGTGCCAGCAGACAGGGACTAGCGGGGACCGGGGAGCTGTTTTTT; CDR3 protein: CASRQGLAGTGELFF; V gene: TRBV7-2; clone size: few; J gene: TRBJ2-2; D gene: TRBD2
CDR3 DNA: TGTGCCAGCAGCCAAGGAGAGCAGGATTCAGATACGCAGTATTTT; CDR3 protein: CASSQGEQDSDTQYF; V gene: TRBV4-2; clone size: once; J gene: TRBJ2-3; D gene: NA
CDR3 DNA: TGTGCCAGCAGTTTATTGCCTCACACTTCAGAGTCCTATGGCTACACCTTC; CDR3 protein: CASSLLPHTSESYGYTF; V gene: TRBV28; clone size: NA; J gene: TRBJ1-2; D gene: NA
CDR3 DNA: TGTGCCAGCAGTGAAGTAGGGGCAGAGCAGTACTTC; CDR3 protein: CASSEVGAEQYF; V gene: TRBV6-1; clone size: NA; J gene: TRBJ2-7; D gene: NA
CDR3 DNA: TGTGCCAGCGGACAGGGGAGGTATGGCTACACCTTC; CDR3 protein: CASGQGRYGYTF; V gene: TRBV28; clone size: NA; J gene: TRBJ1-2; D gene: TRBD1
CDR3 DNA: TGTGCCAGCAGCTCGGGACAGGGCTGGGTGAGCGAGCAGTACTTC; CDR3 protein: CASSSGQGWVSEQYF; V gene: TRBV28; clone size: NA; J gene: TRBJ2-7; D gene: TRBD1
CDR3 DNA: TGTGCCAGCAGTACTAGCGGGAGCATGTTGAACACCGGGGAGCTGTTTTTT; CDR3 protein: CASSTSGSMLNTGELFF; V gene: TRBV21-1; clone size: NA; J gene: TRBJ2-2; D gene: NA
CDR3 DNA: TGTGCCAGCAGCGACCGGGACAGGGCAGATTCTAAGGTTGGCTACACCTTC; CDR3 protein: CASSDRDRADSKVGYTF; V gene: TRBV13; clone size: NA; J gene: TRBJ1-2; D gene: TRBD1
CDR3 DNA: TGTGCCAGCAGTAAGGGACTAAAAGAGACCCAGTACTTC; CDR3 protein: CASSKGLKETQYF; V gene: TRBV6-5; clone size: once; J gene: TRBJ2-5; D gene: TRBD2
CDR3 DNA: TGTGCCAGCTCACCGGCCGGGGAAGGGAAGACCTTC; CDR3 protein: CASSPAGEGKTF; V gene: TRBV18; clone size: NA; J gene: TRBJ1-2; D gene: NA
CDR3 DNA: TGTGCCAGCAGCCTTGGTTCTGGGGCCAACGTCCTGACTTTC; CDR3 protein: CASSLGSGANVLTF; V gene: TRBV7-7; clone size: NA; J gene: TRBJ2-6; D gene: NA
CDR3 DNA: TGTGCCAGCAGCTTAGCCATAAGCACAGATACGCAGTATTTT; CDR3 protein: CASSLAISTDTQYF; V gene: TRBV11-2; clone size: few; J gene: TRBJ2-3; D gene: NA
CDR3 DNA: TGCGCCAGCAGCCAAGAAGGGGACAGACAACTGTATGGCTACACCTTC; CDR3 protein: CASSQEGDRQLYGYTF; V gene: TRBV4-1; clone size: NA; J gene: TRBJ1-2; D gene: TRBD1
CDR3 DNA: TGTGCCAGCAGTCCGGGATCCACAGGGATCACTCCCTACGAGCAGTACTTC; CDR3 protein: CASSPGSTGITPYEQYF; V gene: TRBV27; clone size: NA; J gene: TRBJ2-7; D gene: NA
CDR3 DNA: TGTGCCAGCAGCTTCGGGCTGGGCGCCGATGGCTACACCTTC; CDR3 protein: CASSFGLGADGYTF; V gene: TRBV2; clone size: NA; J gene: TRBJ1-2; D gene: NA
CDR3 DNA: TGTGCCAGCAGCTTAGGCAGGGAGGGCGAGCAGTACTTC; CDR3 protein: CASSLGREGEQYF; V gene: TRBV7-9; clone size: few; J gene: TRBJ2-7; D gene: TRBD2
CDR3 DNA: TGTGCCAGTAGTATACGGCTAGCGGGGGGGCAAGCCTACAATGAGCAGTTCTTC; CDR3 protein: CASSIRLAGGQAYNEQFF; V gene: TRBV19; clone size: NA; J gene: TRBJ2-1; D gene: TRBD2
CDR3 DNA: TGTGCCAGCAGCCCCCCTCCCCCGACAGAGCGCTATGGCTACACCTTC; CDR3 protein: CASSPPPPTERYGYTF; V gene: TRBV9; clone size: NA; J gene: TRBJ1-2; D gene: NA
CDR3 DNA: TGTGCCAGCAGCAAAGAGGGGGGGATCTGGACTGAAGCTTTCTTT; CDR3 protein: CASSKEGGIWTEAFF; V gene: TRBV5-4; clone size: NA; J gene: TRBJ1-1; D gene: NA
CDR3 DNA: TGTGCCAGCAGCCTCTTCACCCATGGACAGCTAAACTACAATGAGCAGTTCTTC; CDR3 protein: CASSLFTHGQLNYNEQFF; V gene: TRBV5-5; clone size: NA; J gene: TRBJ2-1; D gene: NA
CDR3 DNA: TGTGCCAGCAGCTTGGGTGTAGTGGCCCTCTACGAGCAGTACTTC; CDR3 protein: CASSLGVVALYEQYF; V gene: TRBV11-3; clone size: NA; J gene: TRBJ2-7; D gene: NA
CDR3 DNA: TGTGCCAGCAGTCCGGGACAGTATGGCTACACCTTC; CDR3 protein: CASSPGQYGYTF; V gene: TRBV12-3/TRBV12-4; clone size: NA; J gene: TRBJ1-2; D gene: TRBD1
CDR3 DNA: TGCAGCTCCAAGCCGGGGGGGGTCGGAGGGACAGATACGCAGTATTTT; CDR3 protein: CSSKPGGVGGTDTQYF; V gene: TRBV29-1; clone size: NA; J gene: TRBJ2-3; D gene: TRBD2
CDR3 DNA: TGTGCCAGCAGTGAATCGGCGGGGCTGGGAGGCTACACCTTC; CDR3 protein: CASSESAGLGGYTF; V gene: TRBV25-1; clone size: NA; J gene: TRBJ1-2; D gene: NA